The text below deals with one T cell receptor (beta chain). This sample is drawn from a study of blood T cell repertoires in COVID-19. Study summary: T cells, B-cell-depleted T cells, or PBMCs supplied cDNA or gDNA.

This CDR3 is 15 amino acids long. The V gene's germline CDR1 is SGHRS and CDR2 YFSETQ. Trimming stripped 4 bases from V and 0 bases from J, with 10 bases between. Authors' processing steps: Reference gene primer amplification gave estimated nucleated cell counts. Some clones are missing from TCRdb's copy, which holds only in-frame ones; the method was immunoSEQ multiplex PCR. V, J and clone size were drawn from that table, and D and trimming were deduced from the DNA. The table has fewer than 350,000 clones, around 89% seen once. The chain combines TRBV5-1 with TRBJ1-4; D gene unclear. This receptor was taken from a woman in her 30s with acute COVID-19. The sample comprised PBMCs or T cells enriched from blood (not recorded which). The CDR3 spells CASSEGGATNEKLFF. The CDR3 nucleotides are TGCGCCAGCAGCGAGGGAGGTGCAACTAATGAAAAACTGTTTTTT.